This T cell receptor beta chain originates from a study of blood T cell repertoires in COVID-19 (dated by TCRdb to 2019 to 2021). General notes on the study: The collaborator samples originated in the United States, Italy and Spain and spanned the acute and convalescent phases of COVID-19. Nearly every sample came with metadata listing a de-identified subject ID, COVID-19 status, age in years and sex. Where HLA class I and class II types were available, the types were taken from metadata supplied by the sample provider, not from assay-based typing. A freely available public database, intended as a resource for researchers studying the immune response to SARS-CoV-2, is where the repertoires were released. The samples were drawn from two sources: the first 160 participants of the ongoing ImmuneRACE study, and 1,254 subjects contributed by 6 global collaborators. Subjects who had been exposed to COVID-19, were actively infected with it, or had recovered from it provided the deeply sampled blood TCRbeta repertoires that made up the dataset. The prospective study material was composed of cDNA or gDNA derived from T cells, B-cell-depleted T cells, or PBMCs.

CDR1 LNHDA and CDR2 SQIVND are derived from the germline V gene (reference sequence). The germline ends are 11 bases apart after V is trimmed by 5 bases and J by 4 bases. Inclusive of the bounding cysteine and phenylalanine, the CDR3 is 13 residues long. The retained sequence is limited to the CDR3, 39 bases, with the frame set at the first base. Of note for this clone: What this receptor recognizes is not known. No base quality values were provided; no much bigger clone lies one nucleotide off.

Summary of the overall study and its limitations: The amount of clinical and demographic metadata varied by source and participant and was provided uncurated.

Each collaborating institution followed its own protocols to collect whole blood in K2EDTA tubes. For TCRbeta analysis, collaborator samples were shipped as frozen whole blood, as isolated PBMCs, or as DNA extracted from either sample type. TCRbeta CDR3 regions were amplified from genomic DNA by means of the immunoSEQ Assay, a bias-controlled multiplex PCR. The paper's data handling went like this. The number of nucleated cells in each sample was estimated from the amplification of reference gene primers within the assay. To quantify the absolute abundance of each unique TCRbeta CDR3 rearrangement, sequence reads were collapsed and filtered. Productive Simpson clonality was computed per sample as the square root of Simpson's diversity index over productive rearrangements. TCRdb took over this immuneACCESS table, retaining in-frame rearrangements with V and J assigned. Such tables are incomplete; in checked studies, under half of the missing clones stem from an unresolved V gene, and the remainder is unexplained. D and trimming come from the DNA, and the V and J calls and clone size come from that table. The sample includes around 63,000 clones, with around 84% observed a single time. In total, the top ten clones hold over 5.5% of the sample.

Sequenced sample: peripheral blood. The source of this sequence is a man aged 55 to 70 with acute or convalescent COVID-19. This sequence uses TRBV19 and TRBJ1-1, with the D segment identity uncertain. The sequenced DNA is TGTGCCAGTAGTCCCCGACTCACCACTGAAGCTTTCTTT. Translation gives CASSPRLTTEAFF.